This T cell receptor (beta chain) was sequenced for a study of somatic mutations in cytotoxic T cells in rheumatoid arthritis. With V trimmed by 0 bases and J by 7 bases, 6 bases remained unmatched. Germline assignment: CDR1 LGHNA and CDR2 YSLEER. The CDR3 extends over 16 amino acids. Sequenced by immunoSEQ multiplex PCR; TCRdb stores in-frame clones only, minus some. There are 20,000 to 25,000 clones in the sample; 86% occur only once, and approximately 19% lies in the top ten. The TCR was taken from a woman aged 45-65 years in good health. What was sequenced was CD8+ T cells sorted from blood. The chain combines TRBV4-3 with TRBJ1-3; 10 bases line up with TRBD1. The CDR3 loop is CASSQEAGTGANTIYF. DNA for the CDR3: TGCGCCAGCAGCCAAGAAGCCGGGACAGGGGCGAACACCATATATTTT.